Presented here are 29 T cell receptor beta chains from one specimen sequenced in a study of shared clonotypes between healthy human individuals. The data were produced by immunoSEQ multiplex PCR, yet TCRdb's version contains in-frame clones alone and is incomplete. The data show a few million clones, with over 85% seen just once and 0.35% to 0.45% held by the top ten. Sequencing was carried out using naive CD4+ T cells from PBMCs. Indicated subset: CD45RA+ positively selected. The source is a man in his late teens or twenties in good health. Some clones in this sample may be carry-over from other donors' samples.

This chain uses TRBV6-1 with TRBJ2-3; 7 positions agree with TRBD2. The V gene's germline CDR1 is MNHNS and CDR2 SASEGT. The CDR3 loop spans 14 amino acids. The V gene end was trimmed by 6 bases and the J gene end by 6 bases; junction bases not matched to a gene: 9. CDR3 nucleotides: TGTGCCAGCAGCCGGGCTAGCGGCTGGGATACGCAGTATTTT. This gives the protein CASSRASGWDTQYF.

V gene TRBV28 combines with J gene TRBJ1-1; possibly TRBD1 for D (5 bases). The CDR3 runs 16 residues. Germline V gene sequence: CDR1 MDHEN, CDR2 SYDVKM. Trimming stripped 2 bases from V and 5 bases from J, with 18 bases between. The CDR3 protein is CASSLGAAGEDTEAFF. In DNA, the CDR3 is TGTGCCAGCAGTTTAGGGGCCGCGGGGGAAGATACTGAAGCTTTCTTT.

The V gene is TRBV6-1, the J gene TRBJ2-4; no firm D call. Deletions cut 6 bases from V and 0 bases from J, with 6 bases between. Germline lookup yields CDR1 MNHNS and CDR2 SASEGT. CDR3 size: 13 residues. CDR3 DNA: TGTGCCAGCAGCCGGGTAGCCAAAAACATTCAGTACTTC. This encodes CASSRVAKNIQYF.

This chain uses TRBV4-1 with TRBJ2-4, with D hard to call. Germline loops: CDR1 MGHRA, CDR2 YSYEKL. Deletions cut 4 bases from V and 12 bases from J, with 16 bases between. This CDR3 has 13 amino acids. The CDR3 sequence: CASSRFESEPQYF. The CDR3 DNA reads TGCGCCAGCAGCCGTTTTGAAAGCGAGCCTCAGTACTTC.

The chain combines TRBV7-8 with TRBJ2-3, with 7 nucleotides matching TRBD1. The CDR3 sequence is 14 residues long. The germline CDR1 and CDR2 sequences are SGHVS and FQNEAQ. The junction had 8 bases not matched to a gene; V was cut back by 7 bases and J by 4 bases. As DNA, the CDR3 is TGTGCCAGCAACACAGGGGAAGTTCCAGATACGCAGTATTTT. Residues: CASNTGEVPDTQYF.

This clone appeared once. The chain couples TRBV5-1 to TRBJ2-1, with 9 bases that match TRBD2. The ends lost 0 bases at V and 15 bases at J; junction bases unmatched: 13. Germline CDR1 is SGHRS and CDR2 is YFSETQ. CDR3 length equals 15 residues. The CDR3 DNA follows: TGCGCCAGCAGCTTGGGTGGGTCAGGCGGGAGGGCCCCGTTCTTC. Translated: CASSLGGSGGRAPFF.

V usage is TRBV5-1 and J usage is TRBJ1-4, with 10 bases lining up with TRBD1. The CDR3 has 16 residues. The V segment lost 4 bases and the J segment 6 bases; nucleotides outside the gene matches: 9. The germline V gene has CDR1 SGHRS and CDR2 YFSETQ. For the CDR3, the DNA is TGCGCCAGCAGCGCCCCGGGACAGGGGCTGGATGAAAAACTGTTTTTT. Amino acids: CASSAPGQGLDEKLFF.

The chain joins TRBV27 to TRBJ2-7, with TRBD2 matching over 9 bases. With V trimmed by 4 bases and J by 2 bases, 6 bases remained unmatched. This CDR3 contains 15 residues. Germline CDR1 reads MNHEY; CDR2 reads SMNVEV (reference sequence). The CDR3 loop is CASSWAGGRAYEQYF. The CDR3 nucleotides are TGTGCCAGCAGTTGGGCGGGGGGGAGAGCCTACGAGCAGTACTTC.

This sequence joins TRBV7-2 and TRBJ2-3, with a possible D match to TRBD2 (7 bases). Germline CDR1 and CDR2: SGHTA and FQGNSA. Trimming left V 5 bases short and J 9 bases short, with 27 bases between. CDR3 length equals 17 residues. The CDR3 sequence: CASSPNGGLQGMETQYF. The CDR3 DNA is TGTGCCAGCAGCCCAAACGGGGGGTTACAGGGAATGGAAACGCAGTATTTT.

CDR3 in amino acids: CASSVTGTSHEQYF. DNA of the CDR3: TGTGCCAGCAGCGTCACCGGGACATCCCACGAGCAGTACTTC. The chain carries TRBV9 and TRBJ2-7; tentatively, D is TRBD1 (6 bases). This CDR3 comprises 14 residues. Germline V gene lookup returns CDR1 SGDLS and CDR2 YYNGEE. V shed 2 bases and J shed 5 bases, with 14 bases lying between them.

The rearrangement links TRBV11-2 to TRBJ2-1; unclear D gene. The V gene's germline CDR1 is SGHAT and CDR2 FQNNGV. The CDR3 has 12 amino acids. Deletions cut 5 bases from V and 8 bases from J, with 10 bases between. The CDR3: CASSPQPYEQFF. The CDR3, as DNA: TGTGCCAGCAGCCCCCAGCCCTATGAGCAGTTCTTC.

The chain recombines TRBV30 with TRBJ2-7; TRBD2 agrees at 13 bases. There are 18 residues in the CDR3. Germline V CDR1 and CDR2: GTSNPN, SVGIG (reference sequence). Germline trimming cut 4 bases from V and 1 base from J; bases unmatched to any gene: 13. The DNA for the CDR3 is TGTGCCTGGACCTACAAGTTGGGACTAGCGGGACTTTCCTACGAGCAGTACTTC. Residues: CAWTYKLGLAGLSYEQYF.

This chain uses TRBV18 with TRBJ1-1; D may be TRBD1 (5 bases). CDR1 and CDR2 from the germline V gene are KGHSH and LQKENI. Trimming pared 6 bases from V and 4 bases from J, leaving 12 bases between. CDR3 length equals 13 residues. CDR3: CASSGRVVTEAFF. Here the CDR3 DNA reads TGTGCCAGCTCGGGCAGGGTGGTCACTGAAGCTTTCTTT. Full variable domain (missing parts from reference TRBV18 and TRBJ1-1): NAGVMQNPRHLVRRRGQEARLRCSPMKGHSHVYWYRQLPEEGLKFMVYLQKENIIDESGMPKERFSAEFPKEGPSILRIQQVVRGDSAAYFCASSGRVVTEAFFGQGTRLTVV.

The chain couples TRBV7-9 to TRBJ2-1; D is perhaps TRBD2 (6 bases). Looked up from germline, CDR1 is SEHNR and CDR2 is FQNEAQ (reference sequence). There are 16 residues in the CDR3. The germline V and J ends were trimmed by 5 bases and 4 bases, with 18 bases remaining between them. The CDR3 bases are TGTGCCAGCAGCCAAGCTTTAGCGGAGCTTTACAATGAGCAGTTCTTC. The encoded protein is CASSQALAELYNEQFF.

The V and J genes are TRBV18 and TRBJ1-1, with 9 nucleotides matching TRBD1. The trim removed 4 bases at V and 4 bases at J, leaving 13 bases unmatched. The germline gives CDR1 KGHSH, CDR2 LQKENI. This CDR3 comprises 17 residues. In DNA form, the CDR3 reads TGTGCCAGCTCACTAACTCCGGGACAGGGAGCTTCCACTGAAGCTTTCTTT. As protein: CASSLTPGQGASTEAFF.

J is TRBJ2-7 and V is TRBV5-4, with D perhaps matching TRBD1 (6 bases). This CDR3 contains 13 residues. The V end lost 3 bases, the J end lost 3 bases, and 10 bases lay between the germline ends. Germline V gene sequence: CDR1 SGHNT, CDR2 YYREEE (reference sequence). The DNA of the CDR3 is TGTGCCAGCAGCTCGGACAGTCGCTACGAGCAGTACTTC. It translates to CASSSDSRYEQYF.

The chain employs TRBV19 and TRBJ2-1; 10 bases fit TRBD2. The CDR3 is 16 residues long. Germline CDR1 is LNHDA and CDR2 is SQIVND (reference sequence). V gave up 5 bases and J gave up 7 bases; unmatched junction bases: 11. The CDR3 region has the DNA TGTGCCAGTAGTCCCTACTCTAGCGGGAGCATTAATGAGCAGTTCTTC. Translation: CASSPYSSGSINEQFF.

The CDR3 nucleotides are TGTGCCAGCAGCCCACTGCCGCGGACAGGAAGGTCTCAGCCCCAGCATTTT. This codes for CASSPLPRTGRSQPQHF. The rearrangement joins TRBV7-9 to TRBJ1-5, with TRBD1 matching over 7 bases. J gave up 6 bases and V 5 bases, and 16 bases lay outside the gene matches. Germline V CDR1 and CDR2: SEHNR, FQNEAQ (reference sequence). The CDR3 contains 17 residues.

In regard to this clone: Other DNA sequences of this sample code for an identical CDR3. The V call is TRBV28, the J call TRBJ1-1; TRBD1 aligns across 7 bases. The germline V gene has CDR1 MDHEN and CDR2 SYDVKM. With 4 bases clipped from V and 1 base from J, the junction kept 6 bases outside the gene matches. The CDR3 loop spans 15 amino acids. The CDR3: CASSSPRQGNTEAFF. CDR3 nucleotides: TGTGCCAGCAGTTCTCCCCGACAGGGGAACACTGAAGCTTTCTTT.

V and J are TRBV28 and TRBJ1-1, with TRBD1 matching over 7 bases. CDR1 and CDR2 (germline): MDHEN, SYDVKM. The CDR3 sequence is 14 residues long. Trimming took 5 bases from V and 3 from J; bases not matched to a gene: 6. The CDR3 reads CASSATGFYTEAFF. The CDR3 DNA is TGTGCCAGCAGTGCGACAGGGTTCTACACTGAAGCTTTCTTT.

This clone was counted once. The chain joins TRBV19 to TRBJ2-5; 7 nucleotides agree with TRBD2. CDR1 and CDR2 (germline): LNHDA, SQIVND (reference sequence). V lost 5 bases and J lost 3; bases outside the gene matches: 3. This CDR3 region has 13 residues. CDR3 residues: CASSFLAEETQYF. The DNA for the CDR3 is TGTGCCAGTAGTTTTCTAGCGGAAGAGACCCAGTACTTC.

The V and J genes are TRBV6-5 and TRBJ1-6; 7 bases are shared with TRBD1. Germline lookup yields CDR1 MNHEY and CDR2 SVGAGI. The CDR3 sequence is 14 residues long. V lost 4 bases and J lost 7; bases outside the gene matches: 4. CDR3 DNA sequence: TGTGCCAGCAGTTGGGACAGCCCGAATTCACCCCTCCACTTT. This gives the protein CASSWDSPNSPLHF.

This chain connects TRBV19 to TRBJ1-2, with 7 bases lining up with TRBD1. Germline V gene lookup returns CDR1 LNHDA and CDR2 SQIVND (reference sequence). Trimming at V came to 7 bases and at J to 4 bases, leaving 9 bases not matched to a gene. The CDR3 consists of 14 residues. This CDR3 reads CASKTGQTFYGYTF. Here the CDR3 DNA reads TGTGCCAGTAAGACGGGACAGACCTTCTATGGCTACACCTTC.

Written as DNA, the CDR3 is TGTGCCAGCAGCCCTCGACTAGCGGGAGAGACCCAGTACTTC. Translated: CASSPRLAGETQYF. This rearrangement joins TRBV7-2 to TRBJ2-5, with 10 bases that match TRBD2. V dropped 5 bases and J dropped 4; count of bases not matched to a gene: 4. In germline, CDR1 is SGHTA, CDR2 FQGNSA. The CDR3 contains 14 residues.

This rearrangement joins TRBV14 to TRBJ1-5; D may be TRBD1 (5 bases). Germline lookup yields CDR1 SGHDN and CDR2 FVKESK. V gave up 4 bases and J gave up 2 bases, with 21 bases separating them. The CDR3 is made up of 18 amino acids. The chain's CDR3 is CASSPYLYQGRGNQPQHF. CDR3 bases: TGTGCCAGCAGCCCTTATCTGTATCAGGGAAGAGGCAATCAGCCCCAGCATTTT. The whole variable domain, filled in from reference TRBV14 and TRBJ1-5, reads EAGVTQFPSHSVIEKGQTVTLRCDPISGHDNLYWYRRVMGKEIKFLLHFVKESKQDESGMPNNRFLAERTGGTYSTLKVQPAELEDSGVYFCASSPYLYQGRGNQPQHFGDGTRLSIL.

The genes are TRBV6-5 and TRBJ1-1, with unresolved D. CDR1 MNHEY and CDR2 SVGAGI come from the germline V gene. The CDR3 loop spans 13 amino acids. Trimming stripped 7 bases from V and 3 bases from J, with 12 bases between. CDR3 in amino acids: CASIGRGYTEAFF. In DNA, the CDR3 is TGTGCCAGCATTGGCAGAGGTTACACTGAAGCTTTCTTT.

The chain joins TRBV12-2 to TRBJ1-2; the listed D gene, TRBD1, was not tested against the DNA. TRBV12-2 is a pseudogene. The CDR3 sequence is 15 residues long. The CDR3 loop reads CASRLEGGTNYGYTF. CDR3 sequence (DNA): TGTGCAAGTCGCTTAGAAGGGGGTACCAACTATGGCTACACCTTC.

The CDR3 reads CASSPRLAEDGLFF. Written as DNA, the CDR3 is TGTGCCAGCAGCCCGAGACTAGCGGAGGACGGGCTGTTTTTT. The V gene is TRBV11-1, the J gene TRBJ2-2, with 9 bases lining up with TRBD2. The V gene's germline CDR1 is SGHAT and CDR2 FQDESV (reference sequence). The CDR3 contains 14 residues. Trimming cost V 5 bases and J 13 bases; bases outside gene matches: 11.

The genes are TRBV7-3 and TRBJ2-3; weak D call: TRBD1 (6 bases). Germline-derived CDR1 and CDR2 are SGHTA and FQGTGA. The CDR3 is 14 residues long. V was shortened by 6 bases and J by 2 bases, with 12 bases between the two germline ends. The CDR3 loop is CASSGGGDTDTQYF. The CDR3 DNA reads TGTGCCAGCAGTGGGGGCGGAGACACAGATACGCAGTATTTT. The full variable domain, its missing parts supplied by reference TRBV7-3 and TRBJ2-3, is GAGVSQTPSNKVTEKGKYVELRCDPISGHTALYWYRQSLGQGPEFLIYFQGTGAADDSGLPNDRFFAVRPEGSVSTLKIQRTERGDSAVYLCASSGGGDTDTQYFGPGTRLTVL.